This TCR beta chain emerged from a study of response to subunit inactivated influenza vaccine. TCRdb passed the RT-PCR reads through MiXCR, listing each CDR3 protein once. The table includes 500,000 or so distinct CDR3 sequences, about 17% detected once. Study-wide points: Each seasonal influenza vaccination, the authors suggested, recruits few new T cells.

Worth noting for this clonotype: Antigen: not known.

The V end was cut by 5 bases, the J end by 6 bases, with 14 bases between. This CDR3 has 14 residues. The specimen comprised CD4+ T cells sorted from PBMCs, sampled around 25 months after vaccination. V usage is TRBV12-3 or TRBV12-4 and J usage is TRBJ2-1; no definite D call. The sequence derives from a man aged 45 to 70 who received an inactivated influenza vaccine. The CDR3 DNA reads TGTGCCAGCAGTACGGAGAGGTGGGCCAATGAGCAGTTCTTC. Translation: CASSTERWANEQFF.